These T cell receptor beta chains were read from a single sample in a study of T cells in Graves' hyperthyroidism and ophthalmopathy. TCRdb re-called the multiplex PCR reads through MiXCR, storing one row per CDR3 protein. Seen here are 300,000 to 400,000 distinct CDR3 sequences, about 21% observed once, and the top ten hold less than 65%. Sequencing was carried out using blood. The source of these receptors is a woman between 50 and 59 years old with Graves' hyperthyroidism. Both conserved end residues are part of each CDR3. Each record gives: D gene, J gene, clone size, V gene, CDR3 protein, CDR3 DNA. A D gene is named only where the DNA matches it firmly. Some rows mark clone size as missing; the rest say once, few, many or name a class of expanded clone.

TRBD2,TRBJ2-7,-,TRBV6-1,CASSEAGREDEQYF,TGTGCCAGCAGTGAAGCGGGGCGGGAGGACGAGCAGTACTTC
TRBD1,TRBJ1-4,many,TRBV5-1,CASSPRDRGGEKLFF,TGCGCCAGCAGCCCCCGGGACAGGGGCGGTGAAAAACTGTTTTTT
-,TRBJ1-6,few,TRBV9,CASSNTGHNSPLHF,TGTGCCAGCAGCAACACAGGTCATAATTCACCCCTCCACTTT
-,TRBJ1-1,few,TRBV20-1,CSARRAQGTEAFF,TGCAGTGCTAGACGGGCCCAGGGCACTGAAGCTTTCTTT
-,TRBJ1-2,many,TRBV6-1,CATRDSGLVYGYTF,TGTGCCACCAGGGACTCAGGGTTGGTCTATGGCTACACCTTC
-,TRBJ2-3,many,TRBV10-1,CASSLSGVSSTDTQYF,TGCGCCAGCAGCTTGTCGGGGGTTTCGAGCACAGATACGCAGTATTTT
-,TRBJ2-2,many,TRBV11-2,CASSLRGAYTGELFF,TGTGCCAGCAGCTTAAGGGGGGCCTACACCGGGGAGCTGTTTTTT
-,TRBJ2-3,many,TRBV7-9,CASSSGGWDTQYF,TGTGCCAGCAGCTCCGGGGGTTGGGATACGCAGTATTTT
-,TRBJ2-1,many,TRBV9,CASSVGGGSRGEQFF,TGTGCCAGCAGCGTAGGTGGGGGTTCGAGGGGTGAGCAGTTCTTC
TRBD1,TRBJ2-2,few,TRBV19,CASSIEQGSTGELFF,TGTGCCAGTAGTATAGAACAGGGGAGCACCGGGGAGCTGTTTTTT
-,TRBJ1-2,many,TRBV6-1,CANSRDSYGYTF,TGTGCCAACTCCCGGGATTCCTATGGCTACACCTTC
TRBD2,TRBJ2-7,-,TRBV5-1,CASAGRDYEQYF,TGCGCCAGCGCGGGGAGGGATTACGAGCAGTACTTC
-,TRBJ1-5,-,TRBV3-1,CASSQERGYSNQPQHF,TGTGCCAGCAGCCAAGAGCGGGGGTATAGCAATCAGCCCCAGCATTTT
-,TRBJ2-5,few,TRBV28,CASSPWRGQETQYF,TGTGCCAGCAGCCCCTGGCGGGGACAAGAGACCCAGTACTTC
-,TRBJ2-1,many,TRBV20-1,CSAPGEGNYEQFF,TGCAGTGCCCCGGGGGAAGGGAATTATGAGCAGTTCTTC